This T cell receptor beta chain was recovered during a study of shared clonotypes between healthy human individuals. Clones were sequenced by immunoSEQ multiplex PCR, and TCRdb holds only the in-frame ones, with some missing. The sample holds around 690,000 clones, about 90% seen once. Trimming stripped 4 bases from V and 5 bases from J, with 12 bases between. CDR1 SGHDN and CDR2 FVKESK come from the germline V gene. The CDR3 loop spans 13 amino acids. Donors comprised healthy HIV-negative adults lacking recent acute infections or vaccinations. The V and J genes are TRBV14 and TRBJ2-7; D call uncertain. This TCR came from a man aged 18-30 years in good health. Some clones in this sample may be carry-over from other donors' samples. Sample: memory CD8+ T cells from PBMCs. Described subset: CD45RO+ cells pooled with CCR7-negative TemRA cells. CDR3 sequence reads: CASSPFKRHEQYF. The DNA of the CDR3 is TGTGCCAGCAGCCCCTTCAAGAGGCACGAGCAGTACTTC. Full variable domain (rest looked up from reference TRBV14 and TRBJ2-7): EAGVTQFPSHSVIEKGQTVTLRCDPISGHDNLYWYRRVMGKEIKFLLHFVKESKQDESGMPNNRFLAERTGGTYSTLKVQPAELEDSGVYFCASSPFKRHEQYFGPGTRLTVT.